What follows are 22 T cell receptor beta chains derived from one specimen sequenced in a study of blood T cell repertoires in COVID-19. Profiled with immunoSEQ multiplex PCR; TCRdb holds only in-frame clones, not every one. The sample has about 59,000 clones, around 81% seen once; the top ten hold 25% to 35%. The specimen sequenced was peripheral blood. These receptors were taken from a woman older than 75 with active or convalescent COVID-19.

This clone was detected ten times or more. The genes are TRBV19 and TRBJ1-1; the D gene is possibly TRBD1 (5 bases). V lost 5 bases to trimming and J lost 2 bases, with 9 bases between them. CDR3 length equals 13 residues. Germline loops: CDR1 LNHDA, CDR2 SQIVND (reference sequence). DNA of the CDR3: TGTGCCAGTAGTGGGAGGGGAAACACTGAAGCTTTCTTT. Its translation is CASSGRGNTEAFF.

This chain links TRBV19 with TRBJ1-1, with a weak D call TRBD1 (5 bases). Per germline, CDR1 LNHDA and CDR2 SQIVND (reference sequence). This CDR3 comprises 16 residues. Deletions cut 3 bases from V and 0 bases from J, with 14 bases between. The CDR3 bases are TGTGCCAGTAGTATTGGGCCCGGACAACTGAACACTGAAGCTTTCTTT. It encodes CASSIGPGQLNTEAFF.

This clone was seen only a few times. The CDR3 spells CATSRGGTGPIYGYTF. CDR3 in DNA: TGTGCCACCAGCAGAGGTGGGACAGGGCCTATCTATGGCTACACCTTC. The chain joins TRBV15 to TRBJ1-2; 9 bases are shared with TRBD1. The CDR3 has 16 amino acids. With 1 base clipped from V and 4 bases from J, the junction kept 7 bases outside the gene matches. In germline, CDR1 is LNHNV, CDR2 YYDKDF (reference sequence).

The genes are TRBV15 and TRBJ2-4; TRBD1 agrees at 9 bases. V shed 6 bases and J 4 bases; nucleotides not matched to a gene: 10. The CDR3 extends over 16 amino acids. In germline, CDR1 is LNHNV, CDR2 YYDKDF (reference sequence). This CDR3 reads CATSITGGEGKNIQYF. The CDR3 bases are TGTGCCACCAGTATTACAGGGGGCGAGGGGAAAAACATTCAGTACTTC. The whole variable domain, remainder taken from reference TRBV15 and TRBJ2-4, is DAMVIQNPRYQVTQFGKPVTLSCSQTLNHNVMYWYQQKSSQAPKLLFHYYDKDFNNEADTPDNFQSRRPNTSFCFLDIRSPGLGDTAMYLCATSITGGEGKNIQYFGAGTRLSVL.

The CDR3 coding sequence is TGTGCCAGCAGCTCGACAGGGGTGGGGGAAAAACTGTTTTTT. The encoded protein is CASSSTGVGEKLFF. The chain joins TRBV7-2 to TRBJ1-4; 8 nucleotides agree with TRBD1. The CDR3 extends over 14 amino acids. Trimming at V came to 4 bases and at J to 8 bases, leaving 6 bases not matched to a gene. Germline-derived CDR1 and CDR2 are SGHTA and FQGNSA.

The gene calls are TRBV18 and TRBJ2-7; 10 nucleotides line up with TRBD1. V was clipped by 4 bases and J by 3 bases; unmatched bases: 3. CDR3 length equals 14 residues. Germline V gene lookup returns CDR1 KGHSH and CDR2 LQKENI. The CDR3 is CASSRGDRGYEQYF. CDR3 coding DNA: TGTGCCAGCTCACGAGGGGACAGGGGCTACGAGCAGTACTTC. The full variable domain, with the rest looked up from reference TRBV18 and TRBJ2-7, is NAGVMQNPRHLVRRRGQEARLRCSPMKGHSHVYWYRQLPEEGLKFMVYLQKENIIDESGMPKERFSAEFPKEGPSILRIQQVVRGDSAAYFCASSRGDRGYEQYFGPGTRLTVT.

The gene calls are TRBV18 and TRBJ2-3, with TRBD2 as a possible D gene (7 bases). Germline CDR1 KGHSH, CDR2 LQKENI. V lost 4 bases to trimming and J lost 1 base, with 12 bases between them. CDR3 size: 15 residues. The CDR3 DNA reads TGTGCCAGCTCACTCTACGGGGGGCGCACAGATACGCAGTATTTT. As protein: CASSLYGGRTDTQYF.

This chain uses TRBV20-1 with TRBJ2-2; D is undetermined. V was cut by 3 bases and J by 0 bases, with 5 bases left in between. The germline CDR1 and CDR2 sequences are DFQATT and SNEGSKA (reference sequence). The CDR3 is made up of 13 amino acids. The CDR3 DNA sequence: TGCAGTGCTAGTTTAACGAACACCGGGGAGCTGTTTTTT. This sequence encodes CSASLTNTGELFF.

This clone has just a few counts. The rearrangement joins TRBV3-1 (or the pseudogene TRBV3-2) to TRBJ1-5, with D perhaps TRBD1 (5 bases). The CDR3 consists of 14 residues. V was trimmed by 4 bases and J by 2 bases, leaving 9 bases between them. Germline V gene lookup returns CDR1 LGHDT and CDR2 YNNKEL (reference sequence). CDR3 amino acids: CASSPMTGNQPQHF. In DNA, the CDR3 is TGTGCCAGCAGCCCAATGACAGGCAATCAGCCCCAGCATTTT.

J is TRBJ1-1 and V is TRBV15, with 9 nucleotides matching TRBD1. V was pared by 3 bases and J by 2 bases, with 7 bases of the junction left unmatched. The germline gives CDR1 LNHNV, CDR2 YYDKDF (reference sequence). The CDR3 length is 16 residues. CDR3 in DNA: TGTGCCACCAGCAGCCCGAAGGACAGGGGAAACACTGAAGCTTTCTTT. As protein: CATSSPKDRGNTEAFF.

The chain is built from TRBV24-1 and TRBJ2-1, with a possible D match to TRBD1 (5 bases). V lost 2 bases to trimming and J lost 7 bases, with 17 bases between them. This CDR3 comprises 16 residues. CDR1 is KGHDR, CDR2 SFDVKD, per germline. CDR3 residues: CATSDSKGRRTNEQFF. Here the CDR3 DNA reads TGTGCCACCAGTGATTCTAAGGGGCGGAGAACTAATGAGCAGTTCTTC.

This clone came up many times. The chain's CDR3 is CASSTLNTEAFF. CDR3 DNA: TGTGCCAGTAGTACTCTGAACACTGAAGCTTTCTTT. This rearrangement joins TRBV19 to TRBJ1-1; D gene uncertain. Trimming cost V 4 bases and J 0 bases, with 3 bases left between them. The germline V gene has CDR1 LNHDA and CDR2 SQIVND (reference sequence). This CDR3 is built from 12 residues. Full variable domain (outside the CDR3, taken from reference TRBV19 and TRBJ1-1): DGGITQSPKYLFRKEGQNVTLSCEQNLNHDAMYWYRQDPGQGLRLIYYSQIVNDFQKGDIAEGYSVSREKKESFPLTVTSAQKNPTAFYLCASSTLNTEAFFGQGTRLTVV.

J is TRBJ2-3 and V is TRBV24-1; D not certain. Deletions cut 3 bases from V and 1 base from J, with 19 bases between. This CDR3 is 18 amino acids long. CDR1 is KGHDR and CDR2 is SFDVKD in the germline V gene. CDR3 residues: CATSDPPGAGSGTDTQYF. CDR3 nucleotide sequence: TGTGCCACCAGTGATCCCCCGGGTGCCGGGTCCGGCACAGATACGCAGTATTTT.

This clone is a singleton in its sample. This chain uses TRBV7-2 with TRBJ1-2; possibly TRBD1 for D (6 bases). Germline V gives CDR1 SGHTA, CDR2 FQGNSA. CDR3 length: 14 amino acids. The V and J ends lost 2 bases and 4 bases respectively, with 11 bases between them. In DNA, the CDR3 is TGTGCCAGCAGCTTAACACAGGGTCCCTATGGCTACACCTTC. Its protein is CASSLTQGPYGYTF.

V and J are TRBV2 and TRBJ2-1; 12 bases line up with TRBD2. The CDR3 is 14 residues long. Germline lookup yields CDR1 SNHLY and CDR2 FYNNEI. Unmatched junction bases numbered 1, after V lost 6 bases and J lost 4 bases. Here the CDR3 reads CASSTSGGYNEQFF. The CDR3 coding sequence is TGTGCCAGCAGCACTAGCGGGGGGTACAATGAGCAGTTCTTC. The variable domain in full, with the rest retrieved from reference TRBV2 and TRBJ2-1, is EPEVTQTPSHQVTQMGQEVILRCVPISNHLYFYWYRQILGQKVEFLVSFYNNEISEKSEIFDDQFSVERPDGSNFTLKIRSTKLEDSAMYFCASSTSGGYNEQFFGPGTRLTVL.

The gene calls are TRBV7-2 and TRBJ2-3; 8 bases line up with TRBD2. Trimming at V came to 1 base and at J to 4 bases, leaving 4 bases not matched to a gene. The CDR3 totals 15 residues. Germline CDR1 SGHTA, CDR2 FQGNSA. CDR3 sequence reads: CASSLVGGAADTQYF. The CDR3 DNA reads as TGTGCCAGCAGCTTAGTCGGGGGGGCCGCAGATACGCAGTATTTT. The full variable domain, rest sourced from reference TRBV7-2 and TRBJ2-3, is GAGVSQSPSNKVTEKGKDVELRCDPISGHTALYWYRQSLGQGLEFLIYFQGNSAPDKSGLPSDRFSAERTGGSVSTLTIQRTQQEDSAVYLCASSLVGGAADTQYFGPGTRLTVL.

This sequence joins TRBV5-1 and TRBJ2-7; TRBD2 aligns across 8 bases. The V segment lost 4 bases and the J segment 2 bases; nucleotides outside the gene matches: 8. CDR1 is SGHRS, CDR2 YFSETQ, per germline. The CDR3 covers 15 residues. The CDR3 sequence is CASSRSGVLPYEQYF. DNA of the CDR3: TGCGCCAGCAGCCGTAGCGGGGTACTACCCTACGAGCAGTACTTC. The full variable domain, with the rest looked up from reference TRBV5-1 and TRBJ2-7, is KAGVTQTPRYLIKTRGQQVTLSCSPISGHRSVSWYQQTPGQGLQFLFEYFSETQRNKGNFPGRFSGRQFSNSRSEMNVSTLELGDSALYLCASSRSGVLPYEQYFGPGTRLTVT.

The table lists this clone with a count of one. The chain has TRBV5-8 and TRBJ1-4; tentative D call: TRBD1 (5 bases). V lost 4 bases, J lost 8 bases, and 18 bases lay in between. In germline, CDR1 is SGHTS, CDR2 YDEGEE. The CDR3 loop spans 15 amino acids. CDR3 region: CASSPQDRPGEKLFF. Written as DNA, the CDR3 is TGTGCCAGCAGCCCACAAGACCGACCAGGGGAAAAACTGTTTTTT.

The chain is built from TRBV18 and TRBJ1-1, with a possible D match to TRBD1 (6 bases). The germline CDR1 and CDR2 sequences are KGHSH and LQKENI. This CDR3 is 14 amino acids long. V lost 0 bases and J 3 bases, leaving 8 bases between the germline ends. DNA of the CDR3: TGTGCCAGCTCACCACCGCACAGGGACACTGAAGCTTTCTTT. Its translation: CASSPPHRDTEAFF.

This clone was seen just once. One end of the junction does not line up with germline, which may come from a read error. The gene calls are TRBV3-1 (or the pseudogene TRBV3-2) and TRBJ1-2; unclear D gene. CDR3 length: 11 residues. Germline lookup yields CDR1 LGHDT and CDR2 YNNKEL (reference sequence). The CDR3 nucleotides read TGTGCCAGCAGCCAAGGAGGCCGTGGGTTCTTC. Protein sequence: CASSQGGRGFF.

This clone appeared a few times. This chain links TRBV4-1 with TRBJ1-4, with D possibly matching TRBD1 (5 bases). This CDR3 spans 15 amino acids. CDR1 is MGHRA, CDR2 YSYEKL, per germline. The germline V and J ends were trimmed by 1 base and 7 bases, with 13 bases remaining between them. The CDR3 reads CASSQGGTAAEKLFF. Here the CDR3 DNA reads TGCGCCAGCAGCCAAGGGGGCACTGCGGCTGAAAAACTGTTTTTT.

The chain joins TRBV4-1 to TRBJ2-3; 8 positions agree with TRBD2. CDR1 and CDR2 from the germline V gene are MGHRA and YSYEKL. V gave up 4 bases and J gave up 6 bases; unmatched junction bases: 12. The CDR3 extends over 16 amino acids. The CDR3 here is CASSLSEREHADTQYF. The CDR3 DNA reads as TGCGCCAGCAGCCTTTCAGAGCGGGAGCACGCGGATACGCAGTATTTT.